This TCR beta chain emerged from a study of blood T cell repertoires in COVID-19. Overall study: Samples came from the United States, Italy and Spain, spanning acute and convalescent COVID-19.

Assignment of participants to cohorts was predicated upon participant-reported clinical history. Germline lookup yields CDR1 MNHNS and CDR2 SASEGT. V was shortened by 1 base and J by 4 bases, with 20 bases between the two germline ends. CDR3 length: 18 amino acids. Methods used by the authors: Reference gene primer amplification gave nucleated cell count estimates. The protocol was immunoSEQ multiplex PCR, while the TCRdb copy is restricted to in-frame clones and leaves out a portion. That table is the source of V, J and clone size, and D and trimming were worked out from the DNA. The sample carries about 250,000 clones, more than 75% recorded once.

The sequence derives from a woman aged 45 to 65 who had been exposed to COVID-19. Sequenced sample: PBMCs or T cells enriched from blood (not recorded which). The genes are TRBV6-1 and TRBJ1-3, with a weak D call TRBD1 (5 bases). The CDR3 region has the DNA TGTGCCAGCAGTGAAGTTGGGGGGGGTCTACGTCTCGGAAACACCATATATTTT. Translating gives CASSEVGGGLRLGNTIYF.